The present TCR beta chain was sequenced within a study of T cell changes during pregnancy in multiple sclerosis. The assay was immunoSEQ multiplex PCR, and TCRdb's table has in-frame clones only and misses some. The table includes over 85,000 clones, 75% to 95% detected once. Per the germline V gene, CDR1 is SEHNR and CDR2 is FQNEAQ (reference sequence). V lost 11 bases and J lost 1; bases outside the gene matches: 2. The length of the CDR3 is 12 residues. The sequence came from a female donor in good health, enrolled as a control in a pregnancy study. This rearrangement joins TRBV7-9 to TRBJ1-1; 9 positions agree with TRBD1. Sample: peripheral blood, taken after pregnancy. CDR3: CAGGQGNTEAFF. CDR3 DNA sequence: TGTGCCGGGGGACAGGGGAACACTGAAGCTTTCTTT.